These 4 T cell receptor beta chains came from one sample sequenced in a study of cytomegalovirus exposure and HLA in healthy donors. Assay: immunoSEQ multiplex PCR; the TCRdb copy retains only in-frame clones and omits some. This sample yields roughly 62,000 clones, of which about 91% are seen a single time; 2.2% belongs to the top ten. Sequencing input: PBMCs. These receptor sequences come from a woman in her twenties or thirties in good health and CMV-seronegative.

This chain uses TRBV19 with TRBJ2-7, with 8 bases that match TRBD2. V shed 1 base and J 1 base; nucleotides not matched to a gene: 0. In germline, CDR1 is LNHDA, CDR2 SQIVND (reference sequence). The CDR3 contains 14 residues. CDR3 sequence reads: CASSIGGRSYEQYF. The DNA for the CDR3 is TGTGCCAGTAGTATAGGCGGGAGGTCCTACGAGCAGTACTTC.

V is TRBV7-9 and J is TRBJ2-1, with 7 bases identical to TRBD2. J was trimmed by 7 bases and V by 5 bases; bases with no gene match: 11. This CDR3 is 15 amino acids long. Germline values: CDR1 SEHNR, CDR2 FQNEAQ (reference sequence). CDR3 protein: CASSAPVASGNEQFF. CDR3 DNA sequence: TGTGCCAGCAGCGCACCGGTGGCTAGCGGTAATGAGCAGTTCTTC.

The rearrangement links TRBV4-1 to TRBJ2-7; D perhaps matches TRBD2 (6 bases). Germline CDR1 and CDR2: MGHRA and YSYEKL. The V gene lost 0 bases and the J gene lost 3 bases, with 9 bases spanning the gap. The CDR3 extends over 14 amino acids. The CDR3 loop is CASSQDRRDYEQYF. The DNA of the CDR3 is TGCGCCAGCAGCCAAGATCGGCGGGACTACGAGCAGTACTTC.

This clone was recorded only once. The rearrangement uses TRBV28 and TRBJ2-5, with 7 bases aligning to TRBD2. J lost 3 bases, V lost 6 bases, and 7 bases had no gene match. The CDR3 has 14 amino acids. Germline V lookup: CDR1 MDHEN, CDR2 SYDVKM. The CDR3 reads CASSPPGLEETQYF. The CDR3 nucleotides are TGTGCCAGCAGCCCTCCCGGACTAGAAGAGACCCAGTACTTC.